These 30 T cell receptor beta chains were sequenced from one sample in a study of T cells after somatic rescue of genetic block. The data were produced by immunoSEQ multiplex PCR, yet TCRdb's version contains in-frame clones alone and is incomplete. The sample lists about 14,000 clones, less than 75% occurring once. The sequenced material came from peripheral blood mononuclear cells (PBMCs). The receptors derive from a man in his late teens or twenties.

CDR3 protein: CASSYSDRAGANVLTF. CDR3 bases: TGTGCCAGCAGTTACTCGGACAGGGCTGGGGCCAACGTCCTGACTTTC. The chain combines TRBV6-5 with TRBJ2-6; 8 nucleotides match TRBD1. CDR1 and CDR2 from the germline V gene are MNHEY and SVGAGI. Germline trimming cut 0 bases from V and 2 bases from J; bases unmatched to any gene: 0. The CDR3 sequence is 16 residues long.

The chain recombines TRBV18 with TRBJ2-7; 8 bases fit TRBD1. The V segment lost 4 bases and the J segment 3 bases; nucleotides outside the gene matches: 5. The germline gives CDR1 KGHSH, CDR2 LQKENI. The length of the CDR3 is 14 residues. DNA of the CDR3: TGTGCCAGCTCACAGCGTACAGGGGGCTACGAGCAGTACTTC. This gives the protein CASSQRTGGYEQYF.

V and J are TRBV6-5 and TRBJ2-7; no clear D. Germline V gene sequence: CDR1 MNHEY, CDR2 SVGAGI. This CDR3 spans 11 amino acids. The V end lost 1 base, the J end lost 5 bases, and 3 bases lay between the germline ends. This chain's CDR3 is CASSYYDEQYF. The CDR3 region has the DNA TGTGCCAGCAGTTACTATGACGAGCAGTACTTC.

The chain has TRBV5-1 and TRBJ1-5; TRBD1 matches at 7 bases. This CDR3 has 15 residues. V gave up 4 bases and J gave up 3 bases; unmatched junction bases: 7. Germline assignment: CDR1 SGHRS and CDR2 YFSETQ. CDR3 loop: CASSKGTAINQPQHF. In DNA, the CDR3 is TGCGCCAGCAGCAAGGGGACAGCAATCAATCAGCCCCAGCATTTT. Full variable domain (rest looked up from reference TRBV5-1 and TRBJ1-5): KAGVTQTPRYLIKTRGQQVTLSCSPISGHRSVSWYQQTPGQGLQFLFEYFSETQRNKGNFPGRFSGRQFSNSRSEMNVSTLELGDSALYLCASSKGTAINQPQHFGDGTRLSIL.

The rearrangement links TRBV28 to TRBJ2-3, with D unresolved. Germline V gives CDR1 MDHEN, CDR2 SYDVKM. V was clipped by 5 bases and J by 5 bases, with 14 bases between them. CDR3 length equals 14 residues. The CDR3 DNA reads TGTGCCAGCAGTGGCTTGGGGAAGATAGATACGCAGTATTTT. This codes for CASSGLGKIDTQYF.

CDR3: CASSFPLFNEQFF. The CDR3 DNA is TGTGCCAGCAGTTTTCCCCTCTTCAATGAGCAGTTCTTC. The V call is TRBV27, the J call TRBJ2-1; D not resolved. V gave up 3 bases and J gave up 6 bases, with 9 bases separating them. Germline values: CDR1 MNHEY, CDR2 SMNVEV (reference sequence). The CDR3 spans 13 residues.

The V call is TRBV27, the J call TRBJ2-5; no firm D call. The CDR3 consists of 15 residues. V was shortened by 6 bases and J by 2 bases, with 16 bases between the two germline ends. The V gene's germline CDR1 is MNHEY and CDR2 SMNVEV (reference sequence). CDR3 sequence (DNA): TGTGCCAGCAGCAGCCACGGGCTTGGACAAGAGACCCAGTACTTC. Amino acid sequence: CASSSHGLGQETQYF.

This chain joins TRBV19 and TRBJ1-6; 7 bases are a match to TRBD1. The germline CDR1 and CDR2 sequences are LNHDA and SQIVND (reference sequence). The CDR3 sequence is 18 residues long. V gave up 2 bases and J gave up 6 bases; unmatched junction bases: 13. CDR3 nucleotides: TGTGCCAGTAGTATAAAGAAAGCGGGACAGCCTTTTAATTCACCCCTCCACTTT. The encoded protein is CASSIKKAGQPFNSPLHF.

The J gene is TRBJ1-6, the V gene TRBV27; D unclear. The CDR3 contains 19 residues. V was trimmed by 7 bases and J by 0 bases, leaving 22 bases between them. Germline assignment: CDR1 MNHEY and CDR2 SMNVEV (reference sequence). The CDR3 DNA reads as TGTGCCAGCACAATAGCCGGGCTGCCTGTGAGCTCCTATAATTCACCCCTCCACTTT. This translates into CASTIAGLPVSSYNSPLHF.

CDR3: CASITEGNTEAFF. CDR3 DNA: TGTGCCAGCATAACAGAGGGGAACACTGAAGCTTTCTTT. The chain recombines TRBV7-4 with TRBJ1-1; D is ambiguous. Germline V lookup: CDR1 SGHVT, CDR2 SQSDAQ. The CDR3 consists of 13 residues. V dropped 7 bases and J dropped 1 base, with 10 bases sitting between them.

This clone was counted only a few times. This rearrangement joins TRBV10-2 to TRBJ2-7; the match to TRBD2 covers 12 bases. The V gene's germline CDR1 is WSHSY and CDR2 SAAADI. The CDR3 has 16 amino acids. J was trimmed by 3 bases and V by 6 bases; bases with no gene match: 9. CDR3 in amino acids: CASSALAGGTLYEQYF. Here the CDR3 DNA reads TGCGCCAGCAGCGCACTAGCGGGGGGAACTCTCTACGAGCAGTACTTC.

About this clone itself: This may stem from a read error, because a much larger clone lies one nucleotide away. The genes are TRBV4-1 and TRBJ2-1; no firm D call. The germline gives CDR1 MGHRA, CDR2 YSYEKL. This CDR3 contains 14 residues. CDR3: CASSQDLGNNEQLF. The CDR3 DNA reads TGCGCCAGCAGCCAAGATCTAGGGAACAATGAGCAGCTCTTC.

This rearrangement joins TRBV12-5 to TRBJ2-5, with 8 bases that match TRBD1. The CDR3 is 14 residues long. The germline CDR1 and CDR2 sequences are LGHNT and FRNRAP. Trimming removed 7 bases from V and 4 bases from J; junction bases left unmatched: 8. The CDR3 is CASALAGGIETQYF. CDR3 DNA sequence: TGTGCTAGTGCCCTGGCAGGGGGCATAGAGACCCAGTACTTC.

The chain combines TRBV10-3 with TRBJ2-5; possible D gene TRBD2, 6 bases. This CDR3 spans 13 amino acids. CDR1 is ENHRY, CDR2 SYGVKD, per germline. V dropped 5 bases and J dropped 7 bases, with 14 bases sitting between them. This CDR3 reads CAISYPGLGTQYF. CDR3 coding DNA: TGTGCCATCAGTTATCCGGGACTCGGGACCCAGTACTTC.

The CDR3 region is CASSPTVTGELFF. CDR3 coding DNA: TGTGCCAGCTCACCTACAGTCACCGGGGAGCTGTTTTTT. This chain uses TRBV18 with TRBJ2-2; D unclear. The CDR3 contains 13 residues. Looked up from germline, CDR1 is KGHSH and CDR2 is LQKENI. With 3 bases removed from V and 4 bases from J, the gap between germline ends came to 6 bases.

The rearrangement joins TRBV21-1 to TRBJ1-5. TRBV21-1 is noted as a pseudogene. This CDR3 is built from 16 residues. CDR3 region: CASSYGGGPINQPQHF. The CDR3 region has the DNA TGTGCCAGCAGCTACGGGGGGGGACCCATCAATCAGCCCCAGCATTTT.

The chain links TRBV19 to TRBJ2-2; perhaps TRBD2 as D (6 bases). Germline V gene lookup returns CDR1 LNHDA and CDR2 SQIVND (reference sequence). Trimming stripped 2 bases from V and 1 base from J, with 8 bases between. CDR3 length: 15 amino acids. CDR3 sequence: CASSILARNTGELFF. The CDR3 DNA follows: TGTGCCAGTAGTATACTAGCGAGGAACACCGGGGAGCTGTTTTTT.

The chain is built from TRBV6-5 and TRBJ1-6, with 9 bases matching TRBD1. V was clipped by 6 bases and J by 7 bases; unmatched bases: 4. CDR1 is MNHEY, CDR2 SVGAGI, per germline. The CDR3 loop spans 14 amino acids. CDR3 protein: CASRSDRGNSPLHF. DNA of the CDR3: TGTGCCAGCAGGTCGGACAGGGGAAATTCACCCCTCCACTTT.

The chain uses TRBV28 and TRBJ2-7; no clear D. The ends were cut back, 4 bases at V and 2 bases at J, with 9 bases in the middle. Germline V gene lookup returns CDR1 MDHEN and CDR2 SYDVKM. The CDR3 contains 13 residues. The CDR3 is CASSSGSPYEQYF. CDR3 in DNA: TGTGCCAGCAGTTCGGGTTCCCCCTACGAGCAGTACTTC.

This rearrangement joins TRBV25-1 to TRBJ1-2, with 7 bases identical to TRBD1. The CDR3 has 15 residues. Germline-derived CDR1 and CDR2 are MGHDK and SYGVNS. V lost 1 base and J lost 0; bases outside the gene matches: 2. CDR3 bases: TGTGCCAGCAGTGAATCGACAGGGCCTAACTATGGCTACACCTTC. Amino acid sequence: CASSESTGPNYGYTF.

CDR3 sequence reads: CASSLSGPTFYTQYF. The CDR3 DNA is TGTGCCAGCAGCTTGTCGGGACCAACTTTTTATACGCAGTATTTT. The chain has TRBV7-9 and TRBJ2-3; perhaps D is TRBD1 or TRBD2 (5 bases each). V lost 3 bases to trimming and J lost 7 bases, with 17 bases between them. This CDR3 has 15 residues. Germline CDR1 SEHNR, CDR2 FQNEAQ (reference sequence).

This chain links TRBV9 with TRBJ2-7; D may be TRBD1 or TRBD2 (6 bases each). The CDR3 contains 15 residues. CDR1 is SGDLS and CDR2 is YYNGEE in the germline V gene. Between the trimmed V and J ends, which lost 0 bases and 2 bases, there was a span of 12 bases. DNA of the CDR3: TGTGCCAGCAGCGTAGGGAACGGGGGCCCCTACGAGCAGTACTTC. Protein sequence: CASSVGNGGPYEQYF.

The genes are TRBV21-1 and TRBJ2-6; the table's D call, TRBD1, was not checked against the DNA. TRBV21-1 is designated a pseudogene. The CDR3 sequence is 21 residues long. CDR3 loop: CASSKKGRRSGGFAGANVLTF. The CDR3 DNA is TGTGCCAGCAGCAAAAAAGGGCGGCGCTCAGGGGGCTTTGCTGGGGCCAACGTCCTGACTTTC.

This clone was detected only once. In DNA form, the CDR3 reads TGTGCCTGGAGCGACACTGGAGGGAGATCCCAGCATTTT. It translates to CAWSDTGGRSQHF. V usage is TRBV30 and J usage is TRBJ1-5; D is unclear. There are 13 residues in the CDR3. From germline, CDR1 is GTSNPN and CDR2 SVGIG (reference sequence). V was clipped by 3 bases and J by 11 bases, with 17 bases between them.

The chain employs TRBV27 and TRBJ2-4; 7 positions match TRBD2. Trimming took 6 bases from V and 3 from J; bases not matched to a gene: 2. The germline CDR1 and CDR2 sequences are MNHEY and SMNVEV (reference sequence). The CDR3 is 13 amino acids. The CDR3 sequence is CASSGGNKNIQYF. In DNA, the CDR3 is TGTGCCAGCAGCGGGGGGAACAAAAACATTCAGTACTTC.

J is TRBJ2-3 and V is TRBV18, with 10 bases matching TRBD1. This CDR3 has 15 residues. The V segment lost 3 bases and the J segment 6 bases; nucleotides outside the gene matches: 6. The germline CDR1 and CDR2 sequences are KGHSH and LQKENI. CDR3 sequence (DNA): TGTGCCAGCTCACCGACAGGGGGCGTGTGGGATACGCAGTATTTT. As protein: CASSPTGGVWDTQYF. Filled out from reference TRBV18 and TRBJ2-3, the complete variable domain reads NAGVMQNPRHLVRRRGQEARLRCSPMKGHSHVYWYRQLPEEGLKFMVYLQKENIIDESGMPKERFSAEFPKEGPSILRIQQVVRGDSAAYFCASSPTGGVWDTQYFGPGTRLTVL.

The chain links TRBV7-3 to TRBJ2-2; D gene uncertain. This CDR3 is 14 amino acids long. Germline values: CDR1 SGHTA, CDR2 FQGTGA. Between the trimmed V and J ends, which lost 1 base and 8 bases, there was a span of 11 bases. The CDR3 DNA sequence: TGTGCCAGCAGCTTAAGACGTTCCCCTGGGGAGCTGTTTTTT. This encodes CASSLRRSPGELFF.

The chain combines TRBV10-2 with TRBJ2-6; maybe TRBD1 (5 bases). The CDR3 runs 17 residues. Germline CDR1 is WSHSY and CDR2 is SAAADI. V was pared by 4 bases and J by 0 bases, with 13 bases between. CDR3 amino acids: CASSGGRVSSGANVLTF. The DNA for the CDR3 is TGCGCCAGCAGTGGGGGCAGGGTAAGCTCTGGGGCCAACGTCCTGACTTTC.

The genes are TRBV4-2 and TRBJ1-1; D not resolved. Trimming left V 5 bases short and J 1 base short, with 11 bases between. This CDR3 spans 14 amino acids. Germline lookup yields CDR1 LGHNA and CDR2 YNFKEQ. CDR3 region: CASSLAQGNTEAFF. The CDR3 DNA is TGTGCCAGCAGCTTGGCCCAAGGGAACACTGAAGCTTTCTTT.

This clone occurred a few times. This chain connects TRBV6-5 to TRBJ2-7; the match to TRBD2 covers 10 bases. In germline, CDR1 is MNHEY, CDR2 SVGAGI. V was clipped by 2 bases and J by 2 bases; unmatched bases: 6. The CDR3 extends over 16 amino acids. The CDR3 loop reads CASSYGRGLAPYEQYF. Written as DNA, the CDR3 is TGTGCCAGCAGTTACGGGAGGGGACTAGCGCCCTACGAGCAGTACTTC.